This T cell receptor beta chain was sequenced in a study of graft-versus-host responses after intestinal transplantation. Study as a whole: Anti-thymocyte globulin induction was given to all recipients, followed by tacrolimus and steroids for around three years.

Assay used: immunoSEQ multiplex PCR; TCRdb lists only in-frame clones, some missing. Among roughly 100,000 clones, under 95% were seen once, and the ten largest hold 0.9% to 1.5%. General study findings and limits: Patients who carried graft-donor T cell macrochimerism also had high graft-versus-host to host-versus-graft clonal ratios in their allografts.

Germline assignment: CDR1 SGHRS and CDR2 YFSETQ. This CDR3 is 15 amino acids long. After removal of 0 bases from V and 3 bases from J, the junction contained 3 bases not matched to a gene. As to this clone: What it binds is unknown.

The chain carries TRBV5-1 and TRBJ1-5, with 7 bases that match TRBD1. The sequencing used unstimulated CD8+ T cells sorted from spleen or lymph node cells, collected before intestinal transplant. The TCR sequence derives from a human donor who received an intestinal transplant. DNA of the CDR3: TGCGCCAGCAGCTTGGCCGGGACAGCCAATCAGCCCCAGCATTTT. Translated: CASSLAGTANQPQHF.